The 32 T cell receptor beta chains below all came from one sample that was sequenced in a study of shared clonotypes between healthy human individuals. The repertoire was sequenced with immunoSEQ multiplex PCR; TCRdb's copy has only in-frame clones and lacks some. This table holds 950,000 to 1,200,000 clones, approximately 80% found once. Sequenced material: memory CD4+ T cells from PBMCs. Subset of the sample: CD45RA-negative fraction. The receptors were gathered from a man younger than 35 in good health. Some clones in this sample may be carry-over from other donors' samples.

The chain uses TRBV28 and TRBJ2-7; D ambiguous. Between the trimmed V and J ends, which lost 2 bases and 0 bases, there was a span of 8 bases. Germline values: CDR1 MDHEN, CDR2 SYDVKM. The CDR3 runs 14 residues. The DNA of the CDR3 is TGTGCCAGCAGTTTAGCCAGGCCCTCCTACGAGCAGTACTTC. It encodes CASSLARPSYEQYF.

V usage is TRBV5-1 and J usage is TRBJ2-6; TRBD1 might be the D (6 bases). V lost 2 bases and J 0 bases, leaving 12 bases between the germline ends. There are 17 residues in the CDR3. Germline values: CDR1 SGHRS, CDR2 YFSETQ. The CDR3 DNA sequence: TGCGCCAGCAGCTTAGGGACATCCCGCTCTGGGGCCAACGTCCTGACTTTC. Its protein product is CASSLGTSRSGANVLTF.

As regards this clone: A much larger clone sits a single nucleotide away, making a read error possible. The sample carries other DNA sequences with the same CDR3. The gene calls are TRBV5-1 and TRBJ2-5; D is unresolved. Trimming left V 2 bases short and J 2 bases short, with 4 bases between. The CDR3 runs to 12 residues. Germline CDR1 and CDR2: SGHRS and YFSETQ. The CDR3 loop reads CASSFAQETQYF. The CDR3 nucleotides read TGCGCCAGCAGCTTTGCGCAAGAGACCCAGTACTTC.

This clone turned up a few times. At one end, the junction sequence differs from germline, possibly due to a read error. The CDR3, as DNA: TGTGCCAGCAGTTCCTCCAACAATGAGCAGTTCTTC. Its protein is CASSSSNNEQFF. The chain combines TRBV6-5 with TRBJ2-1; D unclear. Germline V gene sequence: CDR1 MNHEY, CDR2 SVGAGI. The CDR3 has 12 residues.

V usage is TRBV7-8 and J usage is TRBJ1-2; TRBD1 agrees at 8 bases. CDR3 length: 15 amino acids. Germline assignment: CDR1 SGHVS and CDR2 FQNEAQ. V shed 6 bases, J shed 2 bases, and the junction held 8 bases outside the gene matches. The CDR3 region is CASRENTGGNYGYTF. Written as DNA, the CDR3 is TGTGCCAGCAGGGAGAATACAGGGGGGAACTATGGCTACACCTTC.

CDR3 bases: TGTGCCAGCAGCTTAGGACTTTACACTGAAGCTTTCTTT. It specifies CASSLGLYTEAFF. J is TRBJ1-1 and V is TRBV11-3; D gene unclear. The germline V gene has CDR1 SGHNT and CDR2 YENEEA. With 1 base removed from V and 3 bases from J, the gap between germline ends came to 6 bases. CDR3 length equals 13 residues. The full variable domain, in which reference TRBV11-3 and TRBJ1-1 provide the parts outside the CDR3, is EAGVVQSPRYKIIEKKQPVAFWCNPISGHNTLYWYLQNLGQGPELLIRYENEEAVDDSQLPKDRFSAERLKGVDSTLKIQPAELGDSAVYLCASSLGLYTEAFFGQGTRLTVV.

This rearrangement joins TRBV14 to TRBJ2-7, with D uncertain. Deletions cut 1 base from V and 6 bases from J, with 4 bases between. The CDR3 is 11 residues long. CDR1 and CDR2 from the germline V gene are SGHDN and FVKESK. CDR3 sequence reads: CASSQAREQYF. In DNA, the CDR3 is TGTGCCAGCAGCCAAGCCCGCGAGCAGTACTTC. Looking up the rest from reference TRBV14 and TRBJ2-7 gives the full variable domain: EAGVTQFPSHSVIEKGQTVTLRCDPISGHDNLYWYRRVMGKEIKFLLHFVKESKQDESGMPNNRFLAERTGGTYSTLKVQPAELEDSGVYFCASSQAREQYFGPGTRLTVT.

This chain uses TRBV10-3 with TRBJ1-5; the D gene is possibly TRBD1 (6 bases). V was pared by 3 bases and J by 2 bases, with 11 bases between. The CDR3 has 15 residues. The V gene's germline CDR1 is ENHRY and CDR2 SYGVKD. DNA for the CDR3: TGTGCCATCAGTGAACTTCACAGGGGCAATCAGCCCCAGCATTTT. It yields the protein CAISELHRGNQPQHF.

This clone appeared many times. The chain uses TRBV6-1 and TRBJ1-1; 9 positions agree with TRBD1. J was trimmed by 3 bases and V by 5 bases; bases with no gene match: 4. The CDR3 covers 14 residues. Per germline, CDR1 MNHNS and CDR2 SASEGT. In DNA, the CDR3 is TGTGCCAGCAGTCTAGGGGACAGGGACACTGAAGCTTTCTTT. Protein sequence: CASSLGDRDTEAFF.

The CDR3 region has the DNA TGTGCCAGCAGTTCGATACAGGGCTCCCTCGGCGAAGCTTTCTTT. This translates into CASSSIQGSLGEAFF. The chain uses TRBV28 and TRBJ1-1; weak D call: TRBD1 (6 bases). This CDR3 has 15 amino acids. Per germline, CDR1 MDHEN and CDR2 SYDVKM. Trimming shortened V by 4 bases and J by 8 bases, and 20 bases separated the two germline ends.

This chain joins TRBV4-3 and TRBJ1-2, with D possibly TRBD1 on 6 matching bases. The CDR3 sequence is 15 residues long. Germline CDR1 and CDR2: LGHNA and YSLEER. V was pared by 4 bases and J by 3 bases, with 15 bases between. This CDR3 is CASSRGGGSDYGYTF. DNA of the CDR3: TGCGCCAGCAGCCGAGGGGGGGGATCGGACTATGGCTACACCTTC.

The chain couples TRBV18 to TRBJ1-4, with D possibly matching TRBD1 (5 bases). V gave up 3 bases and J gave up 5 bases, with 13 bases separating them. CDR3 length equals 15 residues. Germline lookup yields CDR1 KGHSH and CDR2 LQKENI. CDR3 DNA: TGTGCCAGCTCACCGACGGCGGGGGTCAATGAAAAACTGTTTTTT. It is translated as CASSPTAGVNEKLFF.

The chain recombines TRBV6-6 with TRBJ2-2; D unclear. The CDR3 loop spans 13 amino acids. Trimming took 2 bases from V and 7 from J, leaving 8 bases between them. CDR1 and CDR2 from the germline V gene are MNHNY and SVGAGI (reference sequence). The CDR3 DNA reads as TGTGCCAGCAGTTACCCTAGGGTCGGGGAGCTGTTTTTT. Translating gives CASSYPRVGELFF.

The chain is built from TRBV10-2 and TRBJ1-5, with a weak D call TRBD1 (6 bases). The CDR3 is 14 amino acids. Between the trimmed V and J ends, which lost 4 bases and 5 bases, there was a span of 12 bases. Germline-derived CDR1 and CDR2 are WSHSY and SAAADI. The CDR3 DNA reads TGCGCCAGCAGTGGGGCAGGGGCAGATCAGCCCCAGCATTTT. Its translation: CASSGAGADQPQHF.

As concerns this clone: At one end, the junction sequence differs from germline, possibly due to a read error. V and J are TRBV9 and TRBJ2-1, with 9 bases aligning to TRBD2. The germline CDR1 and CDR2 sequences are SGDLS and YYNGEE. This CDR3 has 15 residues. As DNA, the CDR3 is TGTGCCAGCAACGTAGCGGGGGAGCCTCTTAATGAGCAGTTCTTC. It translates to CASNVAGEPLNEQFF. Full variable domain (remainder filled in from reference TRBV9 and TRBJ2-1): DSGVTQTPKHLITATGQRVTLRCSPRSGDLSVYWYQQSLDQGLQFLIQYYNGEERAKGNILERFSAQQFPDLHSELNLSSLELGDSALYFCASNVAGEPLNEQFFGPGTRLTVL.

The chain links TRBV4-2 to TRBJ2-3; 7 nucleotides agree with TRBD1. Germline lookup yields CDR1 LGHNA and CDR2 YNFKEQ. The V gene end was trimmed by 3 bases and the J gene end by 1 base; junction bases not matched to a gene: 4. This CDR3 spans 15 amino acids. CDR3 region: CASSHSDRGTDTQYF. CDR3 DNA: TGTGCCAGCAGCCACTCAGACAGGGGCACAGATACGCAGTATTTT.

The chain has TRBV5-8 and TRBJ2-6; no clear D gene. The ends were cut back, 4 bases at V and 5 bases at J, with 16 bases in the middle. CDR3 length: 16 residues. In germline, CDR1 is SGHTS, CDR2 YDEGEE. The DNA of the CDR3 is TGTGCCAGCAGCCCAAAAACAGCGCGTTGGGCCAACGTCCTGACTTTC. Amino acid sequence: CASSPKTARWANVLTF.

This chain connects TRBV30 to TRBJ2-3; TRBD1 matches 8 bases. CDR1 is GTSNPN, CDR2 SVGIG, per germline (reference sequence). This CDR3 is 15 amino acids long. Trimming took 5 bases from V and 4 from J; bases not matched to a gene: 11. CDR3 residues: CAWEKTGVSSDTQYF. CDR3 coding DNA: TGTGCCTGGGAGAAGACAGGGGTTTCCTCAGATACGCAGTATTTT. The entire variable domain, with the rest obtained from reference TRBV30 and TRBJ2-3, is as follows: SQTIHQWPATLVQPVGSPLSLECTVEGTSNPNLYWYRQAAGRGLQLLFYSVGIGQISSEVPQNLSASRPQDRQFILSSKKLLLSDSGFYLCAWEKTGVSSDTQYFGPGTRLTVL.

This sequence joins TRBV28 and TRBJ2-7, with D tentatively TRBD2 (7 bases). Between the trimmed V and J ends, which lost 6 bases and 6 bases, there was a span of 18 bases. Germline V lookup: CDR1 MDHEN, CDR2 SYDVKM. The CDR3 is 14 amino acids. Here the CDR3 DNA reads TGTGCCAGCAGGGAACCACGGGGGGCGGGCGAGCAGTACTTC. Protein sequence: CASREPRGAGEQYF.

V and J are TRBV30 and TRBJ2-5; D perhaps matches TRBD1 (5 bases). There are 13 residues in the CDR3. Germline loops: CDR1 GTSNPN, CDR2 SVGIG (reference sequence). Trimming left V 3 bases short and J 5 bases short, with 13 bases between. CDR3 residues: CAWSPGFSETQYF. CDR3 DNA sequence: TGTGCCTGGAGCCCAGGGTTTTCGGAGACCCAGTACTTC.

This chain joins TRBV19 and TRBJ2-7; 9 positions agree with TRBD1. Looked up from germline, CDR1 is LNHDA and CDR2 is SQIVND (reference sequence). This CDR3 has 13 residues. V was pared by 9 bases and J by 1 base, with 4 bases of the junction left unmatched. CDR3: CASTGTGSYEQYF. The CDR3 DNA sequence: TGTGCCAGCACGGGGACAGGGTCCTACGAGCAGTACTTC. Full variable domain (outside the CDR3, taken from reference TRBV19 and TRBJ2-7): DGGITQSPKYLFRKEGQNVTLSCEQNLNHDAMYWYRQDPGQGLRLIYYSQIVNDFQKGDIAEGYSVSREKKESFPLTVTSAQKNPTAFYLCASTGTGSYEQYFGPGTRLTVT.

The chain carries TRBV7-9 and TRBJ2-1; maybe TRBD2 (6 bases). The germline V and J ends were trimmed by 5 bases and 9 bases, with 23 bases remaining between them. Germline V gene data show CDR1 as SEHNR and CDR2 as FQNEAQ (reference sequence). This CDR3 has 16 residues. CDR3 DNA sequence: TGTGCCAGCAGCCCCCCCCTTAACCGGGAGTTAGGTGAGCAGTTCTTC. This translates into CASSPPLNRELGEQFF.

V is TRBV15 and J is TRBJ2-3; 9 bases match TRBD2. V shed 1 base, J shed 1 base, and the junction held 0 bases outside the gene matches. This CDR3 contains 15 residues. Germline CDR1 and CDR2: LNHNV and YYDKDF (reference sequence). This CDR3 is CATSRVAGGTDTQYF. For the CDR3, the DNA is TGTGCCACCAGCAGAGTAGCGGGAGGCACAGATACGCAGTATTTT.

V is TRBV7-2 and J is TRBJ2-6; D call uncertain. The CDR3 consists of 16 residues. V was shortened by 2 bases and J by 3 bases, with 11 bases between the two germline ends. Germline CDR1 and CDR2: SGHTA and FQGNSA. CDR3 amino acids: CASSLRRVIGANVLTF. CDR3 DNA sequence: TGTGCCAGCAGCTTAAGACGGGTAATTGGGGCCAACGTCCTGACTTTC.

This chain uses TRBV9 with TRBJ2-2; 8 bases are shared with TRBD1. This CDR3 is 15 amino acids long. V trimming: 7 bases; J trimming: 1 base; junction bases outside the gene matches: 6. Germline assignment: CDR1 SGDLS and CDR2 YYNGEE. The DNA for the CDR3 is TGTGCCAGCCAGCTTGGACAGGGGAACACCGGGGAGCTGTTTTTT. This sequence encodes CASQLGQGNTGELFF.

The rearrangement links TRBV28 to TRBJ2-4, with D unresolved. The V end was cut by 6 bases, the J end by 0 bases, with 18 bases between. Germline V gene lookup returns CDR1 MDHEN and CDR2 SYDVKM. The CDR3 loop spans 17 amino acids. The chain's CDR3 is CASSQLIIRIAKNIQYF. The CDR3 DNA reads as TGTGCCAGCAGCCAACTGATAATCCGAATAGCCAAAAACATTCAGTACTTC.

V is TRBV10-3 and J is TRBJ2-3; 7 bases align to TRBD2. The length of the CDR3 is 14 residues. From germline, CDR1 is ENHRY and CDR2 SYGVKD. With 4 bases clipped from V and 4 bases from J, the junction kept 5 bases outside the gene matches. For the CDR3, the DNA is TGTGCCATCAGTGTGGGACTAACGCCAGATACGCAGTATTTT. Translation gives CAISVGLTPDTQYF.

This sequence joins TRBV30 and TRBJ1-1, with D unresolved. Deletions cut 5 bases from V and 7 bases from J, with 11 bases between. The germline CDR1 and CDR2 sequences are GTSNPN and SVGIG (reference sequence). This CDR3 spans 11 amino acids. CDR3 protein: CAWSRDNEAFF. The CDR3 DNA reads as TGTGCCTGGTCCCGGGATAATGAAGCTTTCTTT. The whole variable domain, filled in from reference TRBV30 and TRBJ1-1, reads SQTIHQWPATLVQPVGSPLSLECTVEGTSNPNLYWYRQAAGRGLQLLFYSVGIGQISSEVPQNLSASRPQDRQFILSSKKLLLSDSGFYLCAWSRDNEAFFGQGTRLTVV.

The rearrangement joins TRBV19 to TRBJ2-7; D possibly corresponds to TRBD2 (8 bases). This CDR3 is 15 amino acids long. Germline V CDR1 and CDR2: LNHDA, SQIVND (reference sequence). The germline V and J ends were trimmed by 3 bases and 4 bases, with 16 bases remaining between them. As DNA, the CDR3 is TGTGCCAGTAGTATTGGGACAGCGGGAGTTTACGAGCAGTACTTC. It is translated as CASSIGTAGVYEQYF.

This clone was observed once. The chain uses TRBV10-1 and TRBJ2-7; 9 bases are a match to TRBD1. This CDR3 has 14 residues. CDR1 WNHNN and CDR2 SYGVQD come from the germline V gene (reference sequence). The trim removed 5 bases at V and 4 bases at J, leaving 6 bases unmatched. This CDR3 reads CASSPGQGLYEQYF. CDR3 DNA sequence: TGCGCCAGCAGTCCGGGACAGGGACTTTACGAGCAGTACTTC.

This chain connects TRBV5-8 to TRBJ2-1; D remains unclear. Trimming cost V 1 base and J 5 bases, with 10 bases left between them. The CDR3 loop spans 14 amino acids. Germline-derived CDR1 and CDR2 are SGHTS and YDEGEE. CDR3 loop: CASSLQVSNNEQFF. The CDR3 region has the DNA TGTGCCAGCAGCTTGCAGGTTTCCAACAATGAGCAGTTCTTC.

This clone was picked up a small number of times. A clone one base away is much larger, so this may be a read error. The CDR3 reads CAWKAGHRDTEAFF. The CDR3 region has the DNA TGTGCCTGGAAAGCGGGACATCGGGACACTGAAGCTTTCTTT. The chain has TRBV30 and TRBJ1-1, with a possible D match to TRBD1 (6 bases). V lost 4 bases to trimming and J lost 3 bases, with 15 bases between them. Germline V gene lookup returns CDR1 GTSNPN and CDR2 SVGIG (reference sequence). The CDR3 is made up of 14 amino acids.